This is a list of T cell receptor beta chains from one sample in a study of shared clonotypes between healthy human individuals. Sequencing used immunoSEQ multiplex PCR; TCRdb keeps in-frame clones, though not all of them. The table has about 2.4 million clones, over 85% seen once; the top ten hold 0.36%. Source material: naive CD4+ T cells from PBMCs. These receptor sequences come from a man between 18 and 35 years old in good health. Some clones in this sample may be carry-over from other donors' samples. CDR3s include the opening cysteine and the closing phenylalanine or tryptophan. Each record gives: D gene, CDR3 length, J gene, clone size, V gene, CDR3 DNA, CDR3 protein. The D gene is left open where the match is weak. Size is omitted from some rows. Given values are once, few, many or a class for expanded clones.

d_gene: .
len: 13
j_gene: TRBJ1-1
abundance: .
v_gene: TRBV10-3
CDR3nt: TGTGCCATCAGTGAGTTGGAGGACACTGAAGCTTTCTTT
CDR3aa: CAISELEDTEAFF

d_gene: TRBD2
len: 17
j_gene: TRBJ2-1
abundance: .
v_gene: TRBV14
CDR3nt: TGTGCCAGCAGCCAAGTACTACTAGCGTTGAGCATCGGTGAGCAGTTCTTC
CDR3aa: CASSQVLLALSIGEQFF

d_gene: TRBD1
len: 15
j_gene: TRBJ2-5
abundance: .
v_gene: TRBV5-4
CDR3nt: TGTGCCAGCAGCTCATACAGGGGTGGGGTGGAGACCCAGTACTTC
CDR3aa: CASSSYRGGVETQYF

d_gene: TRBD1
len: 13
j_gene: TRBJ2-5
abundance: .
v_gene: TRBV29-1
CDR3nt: TGCAGCGTTGGAGGCCCAGGGGGAGAGACCCAGTACTTC
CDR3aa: CSVGGPGGETQYF

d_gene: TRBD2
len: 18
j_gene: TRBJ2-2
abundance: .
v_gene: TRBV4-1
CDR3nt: TGCGCCAGCAGCCAAAGACATGGACTAGCGGCGAACACCGGGGAGCTGTTTTTT
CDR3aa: CASSQRHGLAANTGELFF

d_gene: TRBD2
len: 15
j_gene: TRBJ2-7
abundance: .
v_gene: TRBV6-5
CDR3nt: TGTGCCAGCAGTTACTCTCTCGGGAGGTCCTACGAGCAGTACTTC
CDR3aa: CASSYSLGRSYEQYF

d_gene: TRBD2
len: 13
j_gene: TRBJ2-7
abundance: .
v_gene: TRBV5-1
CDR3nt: TGCGCCAGCAGCCTAGCGGGTTCCTACGAGCAGTACTTC
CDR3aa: CASSLAGSYEQYF

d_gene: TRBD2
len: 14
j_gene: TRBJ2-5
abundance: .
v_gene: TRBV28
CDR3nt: TGTGCCAGCAGTTTAGCGGGAGGGTCGGAGACCCAGTACTTC
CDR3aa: CASSLAGGSETQYF

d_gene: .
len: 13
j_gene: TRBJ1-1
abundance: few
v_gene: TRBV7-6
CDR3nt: TGTGCCAGCAGCTCGACAGAGAACACTGAAGCTTTCTTT
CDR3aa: CASSSTENTEAFF

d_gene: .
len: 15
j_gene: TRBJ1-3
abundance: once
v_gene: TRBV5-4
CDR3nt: TGTGCCAGCAGCTGGGCAGGGGCTTCGGGAAACACCATATATTTT
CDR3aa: CASSWAGASGNTIYF

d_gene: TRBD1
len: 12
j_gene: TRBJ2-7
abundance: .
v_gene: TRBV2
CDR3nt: TGTGCCAGCATAGGACAGGGGAACGAGCAGTACTTC
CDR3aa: CASIGQGNEQYF

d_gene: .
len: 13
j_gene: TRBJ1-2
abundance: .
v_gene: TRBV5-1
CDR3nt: TGCGCCAGCAGCTTATCAGGGCGAAATGGCTACACCTTC
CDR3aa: CASSLSGRNGYTF

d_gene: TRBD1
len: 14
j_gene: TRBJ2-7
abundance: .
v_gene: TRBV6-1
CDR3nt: TGTGCCAGCAGTGAAGCTTACAGGGGCTACGAGCAGTACTTC
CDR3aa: CASSEAYRGYEQYF

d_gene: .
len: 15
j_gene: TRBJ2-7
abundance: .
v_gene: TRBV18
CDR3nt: TGTGCCAGCTCACCAACCAGGGCTAGCTCCTACGAGCAGTACTTC
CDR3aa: CASSPTRASSYEQYF

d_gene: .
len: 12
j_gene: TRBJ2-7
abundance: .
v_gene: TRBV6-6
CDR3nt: TGTGCCAGCAGCCTACTGGGCTACGAGCAGTACTTC
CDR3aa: CASSLLGYEQYF

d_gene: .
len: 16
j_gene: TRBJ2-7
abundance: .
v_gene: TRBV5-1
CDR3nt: TGCGCCAGCAGCTTTGGCGGGACTGGGGGGACCTACGAGCAGTACTTC
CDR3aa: CASSFGGTGGTYEQYF

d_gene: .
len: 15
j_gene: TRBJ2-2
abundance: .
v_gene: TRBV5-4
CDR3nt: TGTGCCAGCAGCTTGGGAGGGTCCGGGGCCGGGGAGCTGTTTTTT
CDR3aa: CASSLGGSGAGELFF

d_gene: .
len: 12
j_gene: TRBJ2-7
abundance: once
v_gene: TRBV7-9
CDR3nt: TGTGCCAGCAGCTCCTATTACTACGAGCAGTACTTC
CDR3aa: CASSSYYYEQYF

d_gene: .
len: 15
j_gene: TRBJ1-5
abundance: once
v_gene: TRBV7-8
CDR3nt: TGTGCCAGCAGCCCCTCCCCCCAAGCTGCTCAGCCCCAGCATTTT
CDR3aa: CASSPSPQAAQPQHF

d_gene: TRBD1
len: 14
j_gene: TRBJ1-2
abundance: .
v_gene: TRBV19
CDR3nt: TGTGCCAGTAGTATGGACAGGGGGAACTATGGCTACACCTTC
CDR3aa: CASSMDRGNYGYTF

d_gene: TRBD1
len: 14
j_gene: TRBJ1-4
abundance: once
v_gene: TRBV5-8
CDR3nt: TGTGCCAGCAGCGAACAGGGGGCTGATGAAAAACTGTTTTTT
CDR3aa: CASSEQGADEKLFF

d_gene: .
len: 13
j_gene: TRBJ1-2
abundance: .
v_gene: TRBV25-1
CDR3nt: TGTGCCAGCAGTGACAGCACTCCCTATGGCTACACCTTC
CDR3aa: CASSDSTPYGYTF

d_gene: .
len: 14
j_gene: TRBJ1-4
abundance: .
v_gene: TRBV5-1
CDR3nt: TGCGCCAGCAGCCCCACCCCGTTTAATGAAAAACTGTTTTTT
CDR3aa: CASSPTPFNEKLFF

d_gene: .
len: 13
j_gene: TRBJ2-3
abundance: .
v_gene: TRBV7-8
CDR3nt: TGTGCCAGCAGCTTAGGGCCGATTAATACGCAGTATTTT
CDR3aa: CASSLGPINTQYF

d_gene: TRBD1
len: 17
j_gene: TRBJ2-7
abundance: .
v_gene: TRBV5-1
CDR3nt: TGCGCCAGCAACCCGTCGAGCTCTGGACAGGGGGCGGGGGAGCAGTACTTC
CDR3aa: CASNPSSSGQGAGEQYF

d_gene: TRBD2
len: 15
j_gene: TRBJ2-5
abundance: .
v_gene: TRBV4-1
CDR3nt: TGCGCCAGCAGCCAACTAGCGGGGATCCAAGAGACCCAGTACTTC
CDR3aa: CASSQLAGIQETQYF

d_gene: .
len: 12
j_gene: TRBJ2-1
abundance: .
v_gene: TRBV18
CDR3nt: TGTGCCAGCTCACCTCAAGGCGTTGAGCAGTTCTTC
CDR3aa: CASSPQGVEQFF

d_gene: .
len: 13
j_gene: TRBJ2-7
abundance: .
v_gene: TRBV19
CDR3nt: TGTGCCAGTAGTATAGTTCGGGGGGCCGAGCAGTACTTC
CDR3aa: CASSIVRGAEQYF

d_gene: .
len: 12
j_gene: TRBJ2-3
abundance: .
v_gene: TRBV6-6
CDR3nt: TGTGCCAGCGCTACTTACACAGATACGCAGTATTTT
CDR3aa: CASATYTDTQYF

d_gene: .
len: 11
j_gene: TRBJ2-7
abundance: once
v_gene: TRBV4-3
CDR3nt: TGCGCCAGCAGCCAGGGAGACGAGCAGTACTTC
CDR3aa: CASSQGDEQYF

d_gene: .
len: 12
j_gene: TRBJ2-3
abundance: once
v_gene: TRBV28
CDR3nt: TGTGCCAGCAGTTTGATGACAGATACGCAGTATTTT
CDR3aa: CASSLMTDTQYF

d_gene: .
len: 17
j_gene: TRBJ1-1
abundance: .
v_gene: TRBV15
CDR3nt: TGTGCCACCAGCAGAGGTAATACAGGGTTCGGGAACACTGAAGCTTTCTTT
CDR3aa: CATSRGNTGFGNTEAFF

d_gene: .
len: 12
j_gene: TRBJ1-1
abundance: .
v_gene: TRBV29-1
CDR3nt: TGCAGCGCAGGGCTCATGAACACTGAAGCTTTCTTT
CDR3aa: CSAGLMNTEAFF

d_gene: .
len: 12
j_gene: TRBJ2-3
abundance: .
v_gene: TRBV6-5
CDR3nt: TGTGCCAGCAGGGGCAACACAGATACGCAGTATTTT
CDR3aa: CASRGNTDTQYF

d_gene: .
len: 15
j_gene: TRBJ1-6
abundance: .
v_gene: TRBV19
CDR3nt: TGTGCCAGTAGTATCGGTACAGCTTATAATTCACCCCTCCACTTT
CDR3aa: CASSIGTAYNSPLHF

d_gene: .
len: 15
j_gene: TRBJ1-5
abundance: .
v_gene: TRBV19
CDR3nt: TGTGCCAGTAGTATTACGGTGGGTATGAATCAGCCCCAGCATTTT
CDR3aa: CASSITVGMNQPQHF

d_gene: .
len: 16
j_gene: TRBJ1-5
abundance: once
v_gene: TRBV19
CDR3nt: TGTGCCAGTAGTGGCCACCCTGGGGGGTTGAATCAGCCCCAGCATTTT
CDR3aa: CASSGHPGGLNQPQHF

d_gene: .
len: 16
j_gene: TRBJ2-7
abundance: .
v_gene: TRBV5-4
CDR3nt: TGTGCCAGCAGCTTGGGTATGGGGAGCAATTACTACGAGCAGTACTTC
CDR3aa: CASSLGMGSNYYEQYF